This T cell receptor (beta chain) derives from a study of control samples from healthy donors and cancer patients. Assay: immunoSEQ multiplex PCR; the TCRdb copy retains only in-frame clones and omits some. The sample consists of roughly 120,000 clones, roughly 90% of them appearing once. Germline V gene data show CDR1 as SGHTA and CDR2 as FQGNSA. The junction had 8 bases not matched to a gene; V was cut back by 2 bases and J by 11 bases. The CDR3 is 13 residues long. The chain carries TRBV7-2 and TRBJ1-1; TRBD1 aligns across 7 bases. Sequencing was done on a sample of blood. This TCR was recovered from a young woman in good health. The CDR3 sequence: CASSLPLRGQAFF. CDR3 nucleotides: TGTGCCAGCAGCTTACCCCTGAGGGGGCAGGCTTTCTTT.